This T cell receptor (beta chain) was recorded in a study of metastatic and nonmetastatic thyroid tumors. Every patient was untreated before thyroid surgery. The CDR3 has 12 amino acids. Germline V gene data show CDR1 as MNHEY and CDR2 as SVGEGT. The V and J ends lost 2 bases and 5 bases respectively, with 5 bases between them. TCRdb reprocessed the PCR reads via MiXCR. This table has around 38,000 clones, 25% to 30% appearing once. Many counts were recorded for this clone. The source is a male donor with papillary thyroid cancer or a benign thyroid nodule (not recorded which). Some clones in this sample may be carry-over from other donors' samples. The rearrangement joins TRBV6-2 or TRBV6-3 to TRBJ2-3; D gene ambiguous. Input material: blood. The chain's CDR3 is CASSYAIDTQYF. In nucleotides, the CDR3 is TGTGCCAGCAGTTACGCTATAGATACGCAGTATTTT.